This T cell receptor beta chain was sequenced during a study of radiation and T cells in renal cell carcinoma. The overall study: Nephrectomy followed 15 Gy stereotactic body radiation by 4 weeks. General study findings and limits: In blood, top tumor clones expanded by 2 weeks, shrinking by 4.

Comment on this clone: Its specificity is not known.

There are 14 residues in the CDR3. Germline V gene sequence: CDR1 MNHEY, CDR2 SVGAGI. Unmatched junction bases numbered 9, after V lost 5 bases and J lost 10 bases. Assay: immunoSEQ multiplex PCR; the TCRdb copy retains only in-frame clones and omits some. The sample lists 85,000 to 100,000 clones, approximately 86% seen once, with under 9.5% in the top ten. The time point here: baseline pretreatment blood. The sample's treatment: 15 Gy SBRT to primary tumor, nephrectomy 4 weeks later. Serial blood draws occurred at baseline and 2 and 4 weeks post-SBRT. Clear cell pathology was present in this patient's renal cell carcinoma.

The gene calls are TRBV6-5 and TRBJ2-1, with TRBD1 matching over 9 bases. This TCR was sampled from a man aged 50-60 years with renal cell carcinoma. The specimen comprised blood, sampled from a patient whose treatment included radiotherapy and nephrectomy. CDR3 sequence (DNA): TGTGCCAGCAGTGATCCCGGGACAGGGAAGGAGCAGTTCTTC. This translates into CASSDPGTGKEQFF.